The present entry profiles one T cell receptor beta chain with its context. This sample was included in a study of blood T cell repertoires in COVID-19. Study-level information: Samples came from the United States, Italy and Spain, spanning acute and convalescent COVID-19.

In the authors' methods: Using reference gene primer amplification, nucleated cell counts were estimated. Using immunoSEQ multiplex PCR, the repertoire was profiled, and TCRdb retains in-frame clones only, with some absent. V, J and clone size were drawn from that table, and D and trimming were deduced from the DNA. The table has fewer than 200,000 clones, around nine tenths seen once. This receptor was taken from a man aged 40-50 years with active or convalescent COVID-19. Input material: peripheral blood.

The CDR3 protein is CASMGAGRSSYNEQFF. In DNA, the CDR3 is TGTGCCAGCATGGGGGCAGGGCGAAGCTCCTACAATGAGCAGTTCTTC. V and J are TRBV2 and TRBJ2-1, with TRBD1 as a possible D gene (6 bases). With 7 bases removed from V and 0 bases from J, the gap between germline ends came to 16 bases. The CDR3 consists of 16 residues. Germline V gene lookup returns CDR1 SNHLY and CDR2 FYNNEI.